The 25 T cell receptor beta chains reported below all come from one sample, sequenced in a study of blood T cell repertoires in COVID-19. Method: immunoSEQ multiplex PCR; TCRdb's copy keeps in-frame clones and lacks some. The sample records about 19,000 clones, 75% to 85% being singletons. Sequenced material: peripheral blood. The receptors come from a man older than 75 with acute or convalescent COVID-19.

This sequence joins TRBV7-9 and TRBJ2-5, with 9 nucleotides matching TRBD1. From germline, CDR1 is SEHNR and CDR2 FQNEAQ (reference sequence). The CDR3 extends over 15 amino acids. With 4 bases clipped from V and 4 bases from J, the junction kept 7 bases outside the gene matches. CDR3 DNA: TGTGCCAGCAGCTCGGGACAGGGTGTGTCAGAGACCCAGTACTTC. This encodes CASSSGQGVSETQYF. Together with reference TRBV7-9 and TRBJ2-5, the CDR3 gives the full variable domain: DTGVSQNPRHKITKRGQNVTFRCDPISEHNRLYWYRQTLGQGPEFLTYFQNEAQLEKSRLLSDRFSAERPKGSFSTLEIQRTEQGDSAMYLCASSSGQGVSETQYFGPGTRLLVL.

The CDR3 DNA reads TGTGCCAGCAGCCCCCGAGGGCCAGATACGCAGTATTTT. It is translated as CASSPRGPDTQYF. The chain is built from TRBV7-9 and TRBJ2-3, with D possibly being TRBD2 (5 bases). Germline values: CDR1 SEHNR, CDR2 FQNEAQ (reference sequence). This CDR3 is 13 amino acids long. V was shortened by 5 bases and J by 4 bases, with 10 bases between the two germline ends.

The rearrangement uses TRBV6-5 and TRBJ2-1, with TRBD2 matching 11 bases. The CDR3 consists of 14 residues. Looked up from germline, CDR1 is MNHEY and CDR2 is SVGAGI. The ends lost 6 bases at V and 4 bases at J; junction bases unmatched: 2. CDR3 region: CASRGLADYNEQFF. For the CDR3, the DNA is TGTGCCAGCAGGGGACTAGCGGATTACAATGAGCAGTTCTTC.

The chain uses TRBV10-2 and TRBJ1-4; D is perhaps TRBD1 (6 bases). The germline V gene encodes CDR1 WSHSY and CDR2 SAAADI. This CDR3 is built from 15 residues. With 3 bases removed from V and 5 bases from J, the gap between germline ends came to 13 bases. The CDR3, as DNA: TGCGCCAGCAGTGACCAGACAGGCGGCAATGAAAAACTGTTTTTT. This sequence encodes CASSDQTGGNEKLFF.

V gene TRBV7-2 combines with J gene TRBJ2-5; weak D call: TRBD2 (6 bases). Trimming cost V 3 bases and J 4 bases, with 12 bases left between them. Germline V gives CDR1 SGHTA, CDR2 FQGNSA. The CDR3 contains 14 residues. The CDR3 nucleotides are TGTGCCAGCAGCTTGGGCGGGGTTAGAGAGACCCAGTACTTC. It codes for CASSLGGVRETQYF.

The chain carries TRBV15 and TRBJ1-6; D ambiguous. Trimming shortened V by 4 bases and J by 8 bases, and 12 bases separated the two germline ends. This CDR3 region has 14 residues. Germline V gene data show CDR1 as LNHNV and CDR2 as YYDKDF (reference sequence). The CDR3 protein is CATSTGREYSPLHF. The CDR3 region has the DNA TGTGCCACCAGCACCGGGAGAGAATATTCACCCCTCCACTTT.

The J gene is TRBJ2-1, the V gene TRBV20-1, with TRBD2 matching over 7 bases. CDR1 DFQATT and CDR2 SNEGSKA come from the germline V gene (reference sequence). This CDR3 spans 17 amino acids. The J segment lost 2 bases and the V segment lost 3 bases, leaving 13 bases of the junction unmatched. Here the CDR3 reads CSASSTVGGGAYNEQFF. The DNA for the CDR3 is TGCAGTGCTAGTTCTACTGTTGGCGGGGGAGCCTACAATGAGCAGTTCTTC.

The genes are TRBV19 and TRBJ2-1; tentative D call: TRBD2 (7 bases). CDR3 size: 15 residues. V lost 10 bases, J lost 0 bases, and 16 bases lay in between. CDR1 and CDR2 (germline): LNHDA, SQIVND (reference sequence). CDR3 nucleotides: TGTGCCACTCTAGGGGGGGCCGGCTCCTACAATGAGCAGTTCTTC. Its translation: CATLGGAGSYNEQFF.

The rearrangement joins TRBV19 to TRBJ1-5; 9 bases align to TRBD1. This CDR3 has 16 amino acids. V lost 3 bases and J lost 5; bases outside the gene matches: 8. CDR1 and CDR2 from the germline V gene are LNHDA and SQIVND (reference sequence). The CDR3 loop reads CASSMQGQGTYQPQHF. The CDR3 nucleotides are TGTGCCAGTAGTATGCAGGGACAGGGAACATATCAGCCCCAGCATTTT.

The genes are TRBV19 and TRBJ1-5; D possibly corresponds to TRBD1 (5 bases). The CDR3 is 14 residues long. In germline, CDR1 is LNHDA, CDR2 SQIVND (reference sequence). V was trimmed by 9 bases and J by 0 bases, leaving 12 bases between them. CDR3 sequence: CASSQGVSNQPQHF. In DNA, the CDR3 is TGTGCCAGCTCTCAAGGGGTTAGCAATCAGCCCCAGCATTTT.

This clone was observed a handful of times. The chain's CDR3 is CASSSGGVRETQYF. CDR3 DNA sequence: TGTGCCAGCAGTTCCGGAGGGGTTAGAGAGACCCAGTACTTC. The V gene is TRBV28, the J gene TRBJ2-5; possible D gene TRBD2, 6 bases. CDR1 and CDR2 (germline): MDHEN, SYDVKM. The V end lost 4 bases, the J end lost 4 bases, and 13 bases lay between the germline ends. The CDR3 sequence is 14 residues long.

This chain joins TRBV18 and TRBJ1-2; no definite D call. Germline loops: CDR1 KGHSH, CDR2 LQKENI. The CDR3 contains 15 residues. V was shortened by 3 bases and J by 0 bases, with 11 bases between the two germline ends. The CDR3 DNA sequence: TGTGCCAGCTCACCGGAGCCGGATTCTAACTATGGCTACACCTTC. Its protein product is CASSPEPDSNYGYTF.

The chain couples TRBV6-4 to TRBJ2-1; 8 bases align to TRBD1. CDR1 and CDR2 from the germline V gene are MRHNA and SNTAGT. The CDR3 sequence is 18 residues long. V dropped 5 bases and J dropped 6; count of bases not matched to a gene: 18. CDR3 nucleotides: TGTGCCAGCAGTCCAGTTTTGTTCAAACGGACAGGGATCAATGAGCAGTTCTTC. Translating it yields CASSPVLFKRTGINEQFF.

V and J are TRBV7-2 and TRBJ2-7, with 7 bases fitting TRBD1. The germline V gene encodes CDR1 SGHTA and CDR2 FQGNSA. V gave up 4 bases and J gave up 4 bases; unmatched junction bases: 1. CDR3 length equals 12 residues. CDR3 sequence (DNA): TGTGCCAGCAGCTCACAGGGGTACGAGCAGTACTTC. This translates into CASSSQGYEQYF.

Only a few counts were recorded for this clone. The chain carries TRBV3-1 (or the pseudogene TRBV3-2) and TRBJ1-1; D unresolved. V lost 3 bases and J 7 bases, leaving 15 bases between the germline ends. This CDR3 is built from 14 residues. Germline V gene sequence: CDR1 LGHDT, CDR2 YNNKEL (reference sequence). CDR3 loop: CASSQGGGPYEAFF. The CDR3 nucleotides are TGTGCCAGCAGCCAGGGAGGCGGACCCTATGAAGCTTTCTTT.

CDR3: CASTPTSGGALFLHEQFF. DNA for the CDR3: TGTGCCAGTACCCCGACTAGCGGGGGGGCCCTCTTTCTTCATGAGCAGTTCTTC. V usage is TRBV19 and J usage is TRBJ2-1; 14 bases are a match to TRBD2. Germline CDR1 and CDR2: LNHDA and SQIVND (reference sequence). The CDR3 contains 18 residues. J was trimmed by 8 bases and V by 7 bases; bases with no gene match: 16.

This clone was seen a few times. The chain links TRBV3-1 (or the pseudogene TRBV3-2) to TRBJ2-5; TRBD2 aligns across 9 bases. Germline CDR1 and CDR2: LGHDT and YNNKEL (reference sequence). The V and J ends lost 4 bases and 5 bases, in that order; junction bases with no gene match: 8. This CDR3 contains 15 residues. The CDR3: CASSLWLAGMETQYF. In DNA form, the CDR3 reads TGTGCCAGCAGCCTGTGGCTAGCGGGGATGGAGACCCAGTACTTC.

J is TRBJ1-2 and V is TRBV5-8; 8 bases are a match to TRBD1. The junction had 8 bases not matched to a gene; V was cut back by 4 bases and J by 6 bases. The germline V gene encodes CDR1 SGHTS and CDR2 YDEGEE. The CDR3 spans 14 residues. The CDR3 spells CASSLQDRDDGYTF. The CDR3 region has the DNA TGTGCCAGCAGCCTCCAGGACAGGGATGATGGCTACACCTTC.

By share, this clone counts as large. Additional DNA sequences in this sample encode the identical CDR3. The chain employs TRBV7-3 and TRBJ2-1, with 11 bases identical to TRBD2. The V segment lost 2 bases and the J segment 6 bases; nucleotides outside the gene matches: 6. Germline V gene sequence: CDR1 SGHTA, CDR2 FQGTGA. The CDR3 has 16 amino acids. The CDR3 loop reads CASSLRSGGASNEQFF. The DNA of the CDR3 is TGTGCCAGCAGCTTACGTAGCGGGGGGGCCAGCAATGAGCAGTTCTTC.

This clone was picked up one time. The J gene is TRBJ1-1, the V gene TRBV2; weak D call: TRBD1 (5 bases). Germline CDR1 and CDR2: SNHLY and FYNNEI. This CDR3 is 13 amino acids long. V lost 8 bases and J lost 8, with 18 bases in between. Written as DNA, the CDR3 is TGTGCCAGCCCCGACATCAGGGAAACCGAAGCTTTCTTT. It specifies CASPDIRETEAFF.

The chain couples TRBV14 to TRBJ2-2; 7 bases align to TRBD1. V shed 6 bases, J shed 7 bases, and the junction held 5 bases outside the gene matches. The CDR3 runs 13 residues. Germline CDR1 is SGHDN and CDR2 is FVKESK. The CDR3 loop is CASSPTGVGELFF. The DNA of the CDR3 is TGTGCCAGCAGTCCCACAGGGGTCGGGGAGCTGTTTTTT. Variable domain in full (rest from reference TRBV14 and TRBJ2-2): EAGVTQFPSHSVIEKGQTVTLRCDPISGHDNLYWYRRVMGKEIKFLLHFVKESKQDESGMPNNRFLAERTGGTYSTLKVQPAELEDSGVYFCASSPTGVGELFFGEGSRLTVL.

The chain is built from TRBV7-9 and TRBJ2-7, with 8 nucleotides matching TRBD2. V dropped 1 base and J dropped 5; count of bases not matched to a gene: 7. The CDR3 is 15 amino acids. The germline V gene has CDR1 SEHNR and CDR2 FQNEAQ (reference sequence). This CDR3 is CASSLETGGPNEQYF. The CDR3 DNA reads TGTGCCAGCAGCTTAGAGACGGGGGGGCCTAACGAGCAGTACTTC.

This chain links TRBV18 with TRBJ2-5, with a tentative D call TRBD1 (6 bases). Trimming left V 3 bases short and J 2 bases short, with 7 bases between. In germline, CDR1 is KGHSH, CDR2 LQKENI. CDR3 length equals 13 residues. The CDR3 DNA reads TGTGCCAGCTCACCCGGGACACAAGAGACCCAGTACTTC. It is translated as CASSPGTQETQYF.

The V and J genes are TRBV5-1 and TRBJ1-1; 9 bases map to TRBD1. CDR1 is SGHRS, CDR2 YFSETQ, per germline. This CDR3 is 17 amino acids long. Trimming took 4 bases from V and 1 from J; bases not matched to a gene: 11. The CDR3 nucleotides are TGCGCCAGCAGCCGACGGGACAGGGATGGGAGGAACACTGAAGCTTTCTTT. Translated: CASSRRDRDGRNTEAFF.

V and J are TRBV4-1 and TRBJ1-1; D unresolved. The germline gives CDR1 MGHRA, CDR2 YSYEKL. The CDR3 is 13 amino acids. The V gene lost 4 bases and the J gene lost 1 base, with 7 bases spanning the gap. CDR3 in DNA: TGCGCCAGCAGCCGCGGGAGGAACACTGAAGCTTTCTTT. This encodes CASSRGRNTEAFF.